The 12 T cell receptor beta chains below all came from one sample that was sequenced in a study of T cells after yellow fever vaccination. TCRdb reprocessed the 5' RACE reads via MiXCR and lists one record per CDR3 protein. Of some 120,000 distinct CDR3 sequences in the sample, 6.5% to 8% are singletons; the top ten hold 2.5%. The sample here was CD4+ T cells sorted from PBMCs, taken 9 to 11 days after the first yellow fever vaccination. The receptors were sampled from a man between 18 and 35 years old who received the YFV17D yellow fever vaccine.

This clonotype was detected ten times or more. V is TRBV12-3 or TRBV12-4 and J is TRBJ1-2; D not certain. The length of the CDR3 is 15 residues. V was clipped by 3 bases and J by 4 bases, with 15 bases between them. The DNA of the CDR3 is TGTGCCAGCAGTTTCGGCCCCCGCAACGTCTATGGCTACACCTTC. This codes for CASSFGPRNVYGYTF.

Details on this clonotype: This could be a read error, since a much larger clone is one nucleotide away. The chain recombines TRBV6-5 with TRBJ2-7; perhaps TRBD2 as D (5 bases). From germline, CDR1 is MNHEY and CDR2 SVGAGI. The CDR3 is made up of 14 amino acids. Trimming removed 2 bases at V and 4 bases at J, with 12 bases between. CDR3 region: CASSYPRGQYEQYF. The DNA for the CDR3 is TGTGCCAGCAGTTACCCTCGAGGGCAGTACGAGCAGTACTTC.

With regard to this clonotype: A read error may be the cause here, since a much bigger clone is one base away. The genes are TRBV7-9 and TRBJ2-7; D is perhaps TRBD1 or TRBD2 (5 bases each). The V gene's germline CDR1 is SEHNR and CDR2 FQNEAQ (reference sequence). This CDR3 is 14 amino acids long. The CDR3 is CAGSLGGEGYEQYF. In DNA form, the CDR3 reads TGTGCCGGCAGCTTAGGAGGAGAGGGGTACGAGCAGTACTTC.

Remarks on this clonotype: A much more abundant neighbour one base away suggests this may be a read error. V usage is TRBV7-2 and J usage is TRBJ1-1; no reliable D call. The CDR3 covers 13 residues. Germline loops: CDR1 SGHTA, CDR2 FQGNSA. The V end lost 9 bases, the J end lost 11 bases, and 22 bases lay between the germline ends. Here the CDR3 reads CARRPRYRAKAFF. CDR3 nucleotides: TGTGCCAGAAGACCCCGATACCGGGCTAAGGCTTTCTTT.

This clonotype was picked up many times. The chain couples TRBV7-3 to TRBJ1-1; 9 bases agree with TRBD1. Germline values: CDR1 SGHTA, CDR2 FQGTGA. The CDR3 is 14 amino acids. V lost 2 bases and J lost 4; bases outside the gene matches: 2. CDR3 protein: CASSLGDRVTEAFF. The CDR3 DNA reads as TGTGCCAGCAGCTTAGGGGACAGGGTCACTGAAGCTTTCTTT. Full variable domain (outside the CDR3, taken from reference TRBV7-3 and TRBJ1-1): GAGVSQTPSNKVTEKGKYVELRCDPISGHTALYWYRQSLGQGPEFLIYFQGTGAADDSGLPNDRFFAVRPEGSVSTLKIQRTERGDSAVYLCASSLGDRVTEAFFGQGTRLTVV.

This clonotype was detected many times. The chain uses TRBV7-9 and TRBJ2-5; TRBD2 matches at 11 bases. The junction had 6 bases not matched to a gene; V was cut back by 4 bases and J by 5 bases. Germline V CDR1 and CDR2: SEHNR, FQNEAQ (reference sequence). The length of the CDR3 is 15 residues. DNA for the CDR3: TGTGCCAGCAGCTCGGTACTAGCGGGGGAGGAGACCCAGTACTTC. Translating gives CASSSVLAGEETQYF.

This clonotype was counted at least ten times. The chain has TRBV6-1 and TRBJ1-2; D is unresolved. Looked up from germline, CDR1 is MNHNS and CDR2 is SASEGT. The length of the CDR3 is 15 residues. V dropped 2 bases and J dropped 4 bases, with 14 bases sitting between them. In nucleotides, the CDR3 is TGTGCCAGCAGTGAAAGAGGGATTCGCGGCTATGGCTACACCTTC. It specifies CASSERGIRGYGYTF.

The chain is built from TRBV6-2 or TRBV6-3 and TRBJ2-6, with 9 bases lining up with TRBD1. Germline loops: CDR1 MNHEY, CDR2 SVGEGT. V was pared by 6 bases and J by 0 bases, with 18 bases of the junction left unmatched. The CDR3 runs 21 residues. The CDR3 region is CASRPPGTGSVPFSGANVLTF. Written as DNA, the CDR3 is TGTGCCAGCAGGCCTCCCGGGACAGGGTCTGTCCCTTTCTCTGGGGCCAACGTCCTGACTTTC.

This clonotype was counted many times. The genes are TRBV5-1 and TRBJ2-2; D unresolved. The CDR3 consists of 14 residues. Trimming removed 0 bases from V and 7 bases from J, with 10 bases in between. CDR1 and CDR2 (germline): SGHRS, YFSETQ. The DNA of the CDR3 is TGCGCCAGCAGCTTGGATCCCGCTGGCGGGGAGCTGTTTTTT. As protein: CASSLDPAGGELFF.

Regarding this clonotype: A read error is possible here, since a much larger clone lies one base away. V usage is TRBV29-1 and J usage is TRBJ1-1; TRBD1 aligns across 8 bases. V lost 7 bases and J lost 5; bases outside the gene matches: 9. Germline V gene sequence: CDR1 SQVTM, CDR2 ANQGSEA. CDR3 length: 13 amino acids. CDR3 amino acids: CSAIRDRKTEAFF. The DNA of the CDR3 is TGCAGCGCCATACGGGACAGGAAGACTGAAGCTTTCTTT.

The rearrangement uses TRBV7-3 and TRBJ1-4; TRBD1 agrees at 8 bases. J was trimmed by 5 bases and V by 4 bases; bases with no gene match: 12. This CDR3 is built from 17 residues. Germline CDR1 is SGHTA and CDR2 is FQGTGA. The chain's CDR3 is CASSSDHDRGENEKLFF. The CDR3 coding sequence is TGTGCCAGCAGCTCGGACCACGACAGGGGAGAAAATGAAAAACTGTTTTTT. Full variable domain (rest looked up from reference TRBV7-3 and TRBJ1-4): GAGVSQTPSNKVTEKGKYVELRCDPISGHTALYWYRQSLGQGPEFLIYFQGTGAADDSGLPNDRFFAVRPEGSVSTLKIQRTERGDSAVYLCASSSDHDRGENEKLFFGSGTQLSVL.

This clonotype occurred many times. This rearrangement joins TRBV2 to TRBJ2-5; D not certain. Germline values: CDR1 SNHLY, CDR2 FYNNEI. CDR3 size: 13 residues. Between the trimmed V and J ends, which lost 8 bases and 0 bases, there was a span of 10 bases. The CDR3 DNA follows: TGTGCCAGCCTTCTTTCGTACCAAGAGACCCAGTACTTC. Residues: CASLLSYQETQYF.